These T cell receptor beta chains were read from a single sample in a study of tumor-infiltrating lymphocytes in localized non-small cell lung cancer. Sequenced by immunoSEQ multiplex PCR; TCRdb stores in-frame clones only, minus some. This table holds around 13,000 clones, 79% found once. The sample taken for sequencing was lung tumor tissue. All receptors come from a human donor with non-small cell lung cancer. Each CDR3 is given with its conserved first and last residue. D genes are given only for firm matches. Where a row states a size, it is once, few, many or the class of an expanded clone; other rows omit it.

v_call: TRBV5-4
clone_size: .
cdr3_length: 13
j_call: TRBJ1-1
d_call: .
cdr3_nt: TGTGCCAGCAGCTTAGGGAGTAACACTGAAGCTTTCTTT
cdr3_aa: CASSLGSNTEAFF

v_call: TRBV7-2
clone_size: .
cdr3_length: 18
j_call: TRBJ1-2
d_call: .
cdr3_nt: TGTGCCAGCAGCCCGACGGGGGGGTTGAGTGTTCGGGGCTATGGCTACACCTTC
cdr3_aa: CASSPTGGLSVRGYGYTF

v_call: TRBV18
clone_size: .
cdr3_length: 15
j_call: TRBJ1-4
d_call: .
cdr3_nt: TGTGCCAGCTCACCAGGCTTGAATACAGGCGAAAAACTGTTTTTT
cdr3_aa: CASSPGLNTGEKLFF

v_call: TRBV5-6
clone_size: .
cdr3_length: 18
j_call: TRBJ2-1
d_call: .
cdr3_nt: TGTGCCAGCAGCTTCAGTTTTGATATGGGGACGAAAAAAAATGAGCAGTTCTTC
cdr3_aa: CASSFSFDMGTKKNEQFF

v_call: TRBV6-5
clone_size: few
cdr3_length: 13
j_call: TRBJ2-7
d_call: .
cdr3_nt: TGTGCCAGCGGGGTTGGGTCCCGATACGAGCAGTACTTC
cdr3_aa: CASGVGSRYEQYF

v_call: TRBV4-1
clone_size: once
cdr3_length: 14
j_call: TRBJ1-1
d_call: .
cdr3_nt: TGCGCCAGCAGCCAAGGTCCCGGGCTCGGTGAAGCTTTCTTT
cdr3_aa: CASSQGPGLGEAFF

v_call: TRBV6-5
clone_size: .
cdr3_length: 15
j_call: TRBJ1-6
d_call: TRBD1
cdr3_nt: TGTGCCAGCAGCTACAGGGGGCAGGGGAGTTCACCCCTCCACTTT
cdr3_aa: CASSYRGQGSSPLHF

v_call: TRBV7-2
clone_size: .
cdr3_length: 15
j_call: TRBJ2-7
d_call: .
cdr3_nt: TGTGCCAGCAGCACCTCCGGGACGGAAGCCTACGAGCAGTACTTC
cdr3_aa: CASSTSGTEAYEQYF

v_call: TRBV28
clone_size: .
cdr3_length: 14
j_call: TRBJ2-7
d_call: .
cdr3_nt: TGTGCCAGCAGCATCCGGGGTTACACCTACGAGCAGTACTTC
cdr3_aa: CASSIRGYTYEQYF

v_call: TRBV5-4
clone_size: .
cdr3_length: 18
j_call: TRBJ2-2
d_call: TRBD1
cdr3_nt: TGTGCCAGCAGCTTGGGGATTTTGACAGGGGGAAGGGCCGGGGAGCTGTTTTTT
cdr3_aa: CASSLGILTGGRAGELFF

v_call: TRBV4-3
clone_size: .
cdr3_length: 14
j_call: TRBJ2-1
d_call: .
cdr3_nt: TGCGCCAGCAGCCAAAACGACAGGGAGGATGAGCAGTTCTTC
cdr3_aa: CASSQNDREDEQFF

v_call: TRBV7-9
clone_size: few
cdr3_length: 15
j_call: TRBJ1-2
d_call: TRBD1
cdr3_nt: TGTGCCAGCAGCTTCTCAGGGGGCGCGAACTATGGCTACACCTTC
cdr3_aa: CASSFSGGANYGYTF

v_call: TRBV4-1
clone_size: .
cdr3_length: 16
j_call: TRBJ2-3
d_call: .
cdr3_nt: TGCGCCAGCAGCCAAGTGGGTCCCGTGTTCACAGATACGCAGTATTTT
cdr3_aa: CASSQVGPVFTDTQYF

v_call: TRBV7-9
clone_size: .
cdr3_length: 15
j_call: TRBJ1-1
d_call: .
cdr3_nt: TGTGCCAGCAGCTTAGTAGGGCAGGGGAACACTGAAGCTTTCTTT
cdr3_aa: CASSLVGQGNTEAFF

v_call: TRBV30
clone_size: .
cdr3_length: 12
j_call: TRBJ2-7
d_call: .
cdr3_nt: TGTGCCTGGGGGCACACTGCCTACGAGCAGTACTTC
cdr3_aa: CAWGHTAYEQYF

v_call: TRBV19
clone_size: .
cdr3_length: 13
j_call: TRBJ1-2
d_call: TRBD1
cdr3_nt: TGTGCCAGTAGATCGGGACAGGGGACTGGCTACACCTTC
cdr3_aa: CASRSGQGTGYTF

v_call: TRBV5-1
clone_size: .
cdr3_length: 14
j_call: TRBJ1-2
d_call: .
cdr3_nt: TGCGCCAGCAGCTTGGCCGGACGGGGAGATGGCTACACCTTC
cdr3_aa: CASSLAGRGDGYTF

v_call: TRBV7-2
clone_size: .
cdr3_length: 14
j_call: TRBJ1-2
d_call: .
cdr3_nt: TGTGCCCGCCAAGGGGGACAATCGTACCATGGCTACACCTTC
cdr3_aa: CARQGGQSYHGYTF

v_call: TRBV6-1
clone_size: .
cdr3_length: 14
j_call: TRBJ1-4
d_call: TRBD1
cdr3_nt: TGTGCCAGCAGTGGGGACAGGATAGGGGAAAAACTGTTTTTT
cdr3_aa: CASSGDRIGEKLFF

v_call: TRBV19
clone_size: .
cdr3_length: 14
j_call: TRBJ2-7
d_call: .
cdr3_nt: TGTGCCAGTAGTGTATCGACCAGCTCCTACGAGCAGTACTTC
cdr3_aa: CASSVSTSSYEQYF

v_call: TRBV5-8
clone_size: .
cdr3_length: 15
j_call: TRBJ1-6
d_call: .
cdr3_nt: TGTGCCAGCAGTATACCTCAGGGTAGCAATTCACCCCTCCACTTT
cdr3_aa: CASSIPQGSNSPLHF

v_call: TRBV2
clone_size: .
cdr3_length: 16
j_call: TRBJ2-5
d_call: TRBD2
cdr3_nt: TGTGCCAGCAGTGACGCGGCTAGCGGGACCAAAGAGACCCAGTACTTC
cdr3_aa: CASSDAASGTKETQYF

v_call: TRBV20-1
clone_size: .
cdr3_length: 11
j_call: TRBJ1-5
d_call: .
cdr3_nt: TGCAGTGCACTTTACGGCCAGCCCCAGCATTTT
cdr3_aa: CSALYGQPQHF

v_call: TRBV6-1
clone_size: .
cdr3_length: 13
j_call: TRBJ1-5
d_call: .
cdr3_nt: TGTGCCAGCAGTGAAGCGCGGAATCAGCCCCAGCATTTT
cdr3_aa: CASSEARNQPQHF

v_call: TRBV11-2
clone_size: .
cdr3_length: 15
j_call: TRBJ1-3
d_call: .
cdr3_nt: TGTGCCAGCAGCTTAGATCGGGGCCTCCGAAACACCATATATTTT
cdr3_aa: CASSLDRGLRNTIYF

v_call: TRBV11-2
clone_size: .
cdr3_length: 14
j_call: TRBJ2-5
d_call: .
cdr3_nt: TGTGCCAGCAGCACCCAGGGTTTCCAAGAGACCCAGTACTTC
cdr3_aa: CASSTQGFQETQYF

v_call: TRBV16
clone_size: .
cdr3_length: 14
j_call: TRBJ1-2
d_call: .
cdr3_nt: TGTGCCAGCAGCCAAGGAGACAGGAACTATGGCTACACCTTC
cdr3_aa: CASSQGDRNYGYTF

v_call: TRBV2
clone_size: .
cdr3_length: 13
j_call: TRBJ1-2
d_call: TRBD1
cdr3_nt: TGTGCCAGCAGTCTTACAGGGGTACATGGCTACACCTTC
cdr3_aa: CASSLTGVHGYTF

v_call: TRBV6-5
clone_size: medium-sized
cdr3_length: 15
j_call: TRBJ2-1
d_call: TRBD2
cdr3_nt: TGTGCCAGCAGTCCCGGACTAGAGGCGTTCAATGAGCAGTTCTTC
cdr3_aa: CASSPGLEAFNEQFF

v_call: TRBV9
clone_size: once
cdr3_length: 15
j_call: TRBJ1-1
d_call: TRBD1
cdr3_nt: TGTGCCAGCAGCGTAGGACAGGGACCGAACACTGAAGCTTTCTTT
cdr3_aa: CASSVGQGPNTEAFF

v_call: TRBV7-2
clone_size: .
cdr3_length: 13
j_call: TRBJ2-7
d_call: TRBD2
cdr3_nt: TGTGCCAGCAGCTTAGCTCATCCGGGGGGGCAGTACTTC
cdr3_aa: CASSLAHPGGQYF

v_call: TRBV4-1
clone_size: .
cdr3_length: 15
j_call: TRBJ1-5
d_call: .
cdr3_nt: TGCGCCAGCAGACAGATAGCACGGAAGGAACAGCCCCAGCATTTT
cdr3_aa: CASRQIARKEQPQHF